Below, one T cell receptor beta chain is given with its context. What it recognizes is unknown. The repertoire was sequenced with immunoSEQ multiplex PCR; TCRdb's copy has only in-frame clones and lacks some. Of under 40,000 clones in the sample, just under 80% were seen once. Deletions cut 9 bases from V and 3 bases from J, with 14 bases between. The V gene's germline CDR1 is MNHEY and CDR2 SMNVEV (reference sequence). The CDR3 contains 13 residues. This record belongs to a study of a mutant IDH1 vaccine in newly diagnosed glioma. Across the whole study: Prior therapy was radiotherapy, temozolomide, or both; most received both. Study-wide findings and caveats: The occurrence of vaccine-induced immune responses was seen in around 94% of patients.

Regarding time point: week 11, during vaccination. Every vaccination contained 300 ug of the mutant IDH1 20-mer peptide and was paired with topical imiquimod. This sample comprised PBMCs, obtained from a glioma patient whose treatment included an IDH1 peptide vaccine. This receptor was identified in a man aged 25-45 years with glioma. The V gene is TRBV27, the J gene TRBJ1-1, with D possibly matching TRBD1 (5 bases). The CDR3 DNA is TGTGCCAGAGGGGAGGGGCGGCACACTGAAGCTTTCTTT. Protein product: CARGEGRHTEAFF.